This TCR beta chain was sequenced in a study of metastatic and nonmetastatic thyroid tumors. Study as a whole: Across blood and tumor or nodule tissue, repertoires from malignant and benign thyroid patients were compared with one another.

The CDR3 extends over 14 amino acids. Germline V gives CDR1 WNHNN, CDR2 SYGVQD (reference sequence). With 5 bases clipped from V and 5 bases from J, the junction kept 7 bases outside the gene matches. Nobody among the patients had been given any treatment before thyroid surgery. TCRdb reprocessed the PCR reads via MiXCR. Counted here are approximately 44,000 clones, 20% to 25% occurring once; the ten biggest clones make up more than 12%. V gene TRBV10-1 combines with J gene TRBJ1-1; 8 nucleotides line up with TRBD1. This receptor was obtained from a female donor with papillary thyroid cancer or a benign thyroid nodule (not recorded which). Some clones in this sample may be carry-over from other donors' samples. The source material was tumor tissue. The CDR3 reads CASSHTGGYTEAFF. DNA for the CDR3: TGCGCCAGCAGTCATACAGGGGGATATACTGAAGCTTTCTTT.